Below, 16 T cell receptor beta chains from the same sample are listed, as sequenced in a study of patients and donors after allogeneic stem cell transplantation. Each CDR3 protein is one row after TCRdb ran MiXCR on the RT-PCR reads. The sample consists of 390,000 or so distinct CDR3 sequences, 16% of them appearing once. Sequencing was done on a sample of blood, either unsorted or a sorted T cell fraction (not recorded which). Source of these receptors: a human donor who was either an allogeneic HSCT recipient or a stem cell or donor lymphocyte infusion donor (not recorded which). It is not recorded whose cells these are; they may come from a transplant donor.

Ten or more counts support this clonotype. The chain joins TRBV4-2 to TRBJ2-7, with TRBD1 identical over 8 bases. CDR3 length: 16 amino acids. Germline assignment: CDR1 LGHNA and CDR2 YNFKEQ. V lost 0 bases and J lost 5; bases outside the gene matches: 9. In DNA, the CDR3 is TGTGCCAGCAGCCAAGATCTTACAGGGGGTAAGAACGAGCAGTACTTC. Its protein is CASSQDLTGGKNEQYF.

The V gene is TRBV4-1, the J gene TRBJ1-1, with TRBD1 matching 7 bases. The CDR3 consists of 14 residues. The V gene's germline CDR1 is MGHRA and CDR2 YSYEKL. The ends lost 2 bases at V and 8 bases at J; junction bases unmatched: 8. This CDR3 reads CASSQTTGYREAFF. The CDR3 region has the DNA TGCGCCAGCAGCCAAACGACAGGGTATAGAGAAGCTTTCTTT.

V and J are TRBV4-2 and TRBJ1-5, with D uncertain. This CDR3 is 15 amino acids long. Deletions cut 0 bases from V and 0 bases from J, with 6 bases between. Looked up from germline, CDR1 is LGHNA and CDR2 is YNFKEQ. The CDR3 region has the DNA TGTGCCAGCAGCCAAGACAATTATAGCAATCAGCCCCAGCATTTT. Encoded protein: CASSQDNYSNQPQHF.

Only a few counts were recorded for this clonotype. J is TRBJ1-1 and V is TRBV29-1; TRBD1 agrees at 7 bases. V gave up 7 bases and J gave up 6 bases; unmatched junction bases: 8. Per germline, CDR1 SQVTM and CDR2 ANQGSEA. This CDR3 contains 12 residues. For the CDR3, the DNA is TGCAGCGCGGCTAGGGGGCAGCCTGAAGCTTTCTTT. Translated, it gives CSAARGQPEAFF.

This clonotype turned up a few times. The CDR3 here is CSAQLTGGGEQYF. DNA of the CDR3: TGCAGTGCACAATTGACAGGGGGCGGGGAGCAGTACTTC. The rearrangement joins TRBV20-1 to TRBJ2-7; 10 bases map to TRBD1. The CDR3 has 13 residues. V gave up 6 bases and J gave up 7 bases; unmatched junction bases: 9. Germline V CDR1 and CDR2: DFQATT, SNEGSKA (reference sequence).

This clonotype appeared a few times. The V call is TRBV3-1, the J call TRBJ1-1, with 7 bases fitting TRBD1. The CDR3 is 14 amino acids. V lost 3 bases, J lost 3 bases, and 4 bases stayed unmatched. Germline V gene sequence: CDR1 LGHDT, CDR2 YNNKEL (reference sequence). CDR3 nucleotides: TGTGCCAGCAGCCACACACAGGGGTACACTGAAGCTTTCTTT. Protein sequence: CASSHTQGYTEAFF.

The rearrangement uses TRBV20-1 and TRBJ2-3; D gene unclear. Trimming removed 5 bases at V and 0 bases at J, with 12 bases between. Germline assignment: CDR1 DFQATT and CDR2 SNEGSKA (reference sequence). The CDR3 is made up of 14 amino acids. The CDR3 spells CSAPIRVSTDTQYF. The DNA of the CDR3 is TGCAGTGCTCCCATCCGGGTTAGCACAGATACGCAGTATTTT.

J is TRBJ2-3 and V is TRBV2; D is unresolved. V lost 10 bases to trimming and J lost 5 bases, with 4 bases between them. Per the germline V gene, CDR1 is SNHLY and CDR2 is FYNNEI. The CDR3 covers 9 residues. CDR3 region: CAIRDTQYF. The CDR3 DNA follows: TGTGCCATTCGAGATACGCAGTATTTT.

The chain couples TRBV3-1 to TRBJ1-1; a weak D match, TRBD1 (5 bases). CDR1 is LGHDT and CDR2 is YNNKEL in the germline V gene (reference sequence). This CDR3 is built from 15 residues. V lost 0 bases and J lost 0, with 8 bases in between. The CDR3, as DNA: TGTGCCAGCAGCCAAGATTCCAGGGTGAACACTGAAGCTTTCTTT. Protein product: CASSQDSRVNTEAFF. Based on the CDR3 plus reference TRBV3-1 and TRBJ1-1, the full variable domain is DTAVSQTPKYLVTQMGNDKSIKCEQNLGHDTMYWYKQDSKKFLKIMFSYNNKELIINETVPNRFSPKSPDKAHLNLHINSLELGDSAVYFCASSQDSRVNTEAFFGQGTRLTVV.

The V call is TRBV10-3, the J call TRBJ1-1, with no clear D. The germline V and J ends were trimmed by 0 bases and 4 bases, with 6 bases remaining between them. The CDR3 is made up of 13 amino acids. The germline V gene has CDR1 ENHRY and CDR2 SYGVKD. CDR3 loop: CAISESWGTEAFF. In DNA, the CDR3 is TGTGCCATCAGTGAGTCGTGGGGCACTGAAGCTTTCTTT.

In its sample, this clonotype was seen many times. The genes are TRBV12-3 or TRBV12-4 and TRBJ2-1, with D possibly TRBD2 on 5 matching bases. Trimming stripped 6 bases from V and 0 bases from J, with 15 bases between. This CDR3 comprises 16 residues. The CDR3 DNA reads as TGTGCCAGCAGCAGGAGGACGGGAAGCTCCTACAATGAGCAGTTCTTC. Its translation: CASSRRTGSSYNEQFF.

This chain links TRBV13 with TRBJ2-1; the D is unclear. V gave up 2 bases and J gave up 15 bases, with 17 bases separating them. Germline CDR1 is PRHDT and CDR2 is FYEKMQ (reference sequence). The CDR3 spans 13 residues. CDR3 sequence (DNA): TGTGCCAGCAGCTTAAATATGAAGCGACGGCTGTTCTTC. Translated, it gives CASSLNMKRRLFF. Looking up the rest from reference TRBV13 and TRBJ2-1 gives the full variable domain: AAGVIQSPRHLIKEKRETATLKCYPIPRHDTVYWYQQGPGQDPQFLISFYEKMQSDKGSIPDRFSAQQFSDYHSELNMSSLELGDSALYFCASSLNMKRRLFFGPGTRLTVL.

The V and J genes are TRBV7-8 and TRBJ2-1, with 11 bases that match TRBD2. The CDR3 is made up of 17 amino acids. Trimming cost V 1 base and J 11 bases; bases outside gene matches: 13. CDR1 is SGHVS and CDR2 is FQNEAQ in the germline V gene. CDR3 DNA: TGTGCCAGCAGCTTAGTGACTAGCGGGAAGAGCGGCGGTAAGCAGTTCTTC. Its protein is CASSLVTSGKSGGKQFF.

This clonotype was seen repeatedly, ten times or more. The chain joins TRBV20-1 to TRBJ2-1; 10 nucleotides agree with TRBD2. This CDR3 comprises 14 residues. Germline assignment: CDR1 DFQATT and CDR2 SNEGSKA (reference sequence). The trim removed 7 bases at V and 2 bases at J, leaving 5 bases unmatched. The CDR3 DNA reads TGCAGTGTGAGCACTAGCGGGACCTACAATGAGCAGTTCTTC. Its translation is CSVSTSGTYNEQFF.

The genes are TRBV10-3 and TRBJ2-7; the D is unclear. CDR1 and CDR2 from the germline V gene are ENHRY and SYGVKD. The CDR3 spans 13 residues. V was clipped by 6 bases and J by 3 bases, with 12 bases between them. For the CDR3, the DNA is TGTGCCATCAGACCTATCGGTGTCTACGAGCAGTACTTC. Its protein is CAIRPIGVYEQYF.

This clonotype occurred many times. This sequence joins TRBV5-1 and TRBJ2-7; D perhaps matches TRBD2 (5 bases). Germline lookup yields CDR1 SGHRS and CDR2 YFSETQ. The CDR3 has 13 residues. V lost 4 bases, J lost 4 bases, and 12 bases lay in between. For the CDR3, the DNA is TGCGCCAGCAGCCCCTCGGGCGGGTACGAGCAGTACTTC. As protein: CASSPSGGYEQYF.